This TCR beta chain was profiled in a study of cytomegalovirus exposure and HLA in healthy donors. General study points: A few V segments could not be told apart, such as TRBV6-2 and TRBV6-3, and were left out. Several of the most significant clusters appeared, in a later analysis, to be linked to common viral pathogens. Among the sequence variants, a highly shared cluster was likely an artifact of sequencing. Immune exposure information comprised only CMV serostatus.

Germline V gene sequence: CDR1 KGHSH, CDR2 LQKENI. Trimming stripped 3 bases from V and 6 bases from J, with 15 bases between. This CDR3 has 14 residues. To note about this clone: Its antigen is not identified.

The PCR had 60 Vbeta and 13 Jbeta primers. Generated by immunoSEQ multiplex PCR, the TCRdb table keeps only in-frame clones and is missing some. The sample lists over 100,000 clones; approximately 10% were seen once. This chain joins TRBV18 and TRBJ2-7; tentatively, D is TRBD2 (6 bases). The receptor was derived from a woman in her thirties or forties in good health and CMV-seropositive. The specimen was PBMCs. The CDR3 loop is CASSPWDEAGEQYF. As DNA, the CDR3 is TGTGCCAGCTCACCTTGGGATGAAGCGGGCGAGCAGTACTTC.